The subject of this entry is one T cell receptor (beta chain). Antigen: not known. This specimen belongs to a study of vaccination and CD4 T cells after COVID-19. Study background: Convalescents were six males and four females, two of them Hispanic. The study drew post-COVID samples a median roughly 99 days after diagnosis (range 35 to 161). The authors gave control cultures a CEFX pool, an HIV-1 Nef pool, or no peptide. Blood was drawn a median around 70 days post second dose, range 14 to 241.

Documented treatment: approximately nine-day PBMC culture with coronavirus spike peptide pools or control peptides (ViraFEST assay). CDR1 is ENHRY, CDR2 SYGVKD, per germline. The CDR3 is 15 amino acids. V shed 3 bases and J 3 bases; nucleotides not matched to a gene: 6. The Oncomine TCR Beta short-read assay was applied to DNA of cultured CD4+ T cells. TCRdb re-analysed the PCR reads in MiXCR, keeping a single row per CDR3 protein. This table has 15,000 to 20,000 distinct CDR3 sequences, roughly half appearing once. The sequence was collected from a human donor who had recovered from COVID-19. The chain uses TRBV10-3 and TRBJ2-3; 7 positions match TRBD1. The sequenced sample was CD4+ T cells from blood, cultured in vitro, obtained before SARS-CoV-2 vaccination. The CDR3: CAISEADRVTDTQYF. DNA of the CDR3: TGTGCCATCAGTGAAGCCGACAGGGTTACAGATACGCAGTATTTT.